The text below deals with one TCR beta chain. These data belong to a study of cytomegalovirus exposure and HLA in healthy donors. Researchers ran the PCR with 60 Vbeta and 13 Jbeta primers. Sequenced by immunoSEQ multiplex PCR; TCRdb stores in-frame clones only, minus some. The sample consists of approximately 150,000 clones, just under 80% of them appearing once. The V gene lost 1 base and the J gene lost 4 bases, with 14 bases spanning the gap. The CDR3 length is 16 residues. Germline-derived CDR1 and CDR2 are LNHDA and SQIVND (reference sequence). The sequencing input was PBMCs. V is TRBV19 and J is TRBJ1-3; tentatively, D is TRBD1 (6 bases). The clonotype comes from a woman aged 40 to 50 in good health and CMV-seropositive. The CDR3 here is CASSIGGQTFGNTIYF. The CDR3 DNA is TGTGCCAGTAGTATAGGCGGACAGACATTCGGAAACACCATATATTTT.